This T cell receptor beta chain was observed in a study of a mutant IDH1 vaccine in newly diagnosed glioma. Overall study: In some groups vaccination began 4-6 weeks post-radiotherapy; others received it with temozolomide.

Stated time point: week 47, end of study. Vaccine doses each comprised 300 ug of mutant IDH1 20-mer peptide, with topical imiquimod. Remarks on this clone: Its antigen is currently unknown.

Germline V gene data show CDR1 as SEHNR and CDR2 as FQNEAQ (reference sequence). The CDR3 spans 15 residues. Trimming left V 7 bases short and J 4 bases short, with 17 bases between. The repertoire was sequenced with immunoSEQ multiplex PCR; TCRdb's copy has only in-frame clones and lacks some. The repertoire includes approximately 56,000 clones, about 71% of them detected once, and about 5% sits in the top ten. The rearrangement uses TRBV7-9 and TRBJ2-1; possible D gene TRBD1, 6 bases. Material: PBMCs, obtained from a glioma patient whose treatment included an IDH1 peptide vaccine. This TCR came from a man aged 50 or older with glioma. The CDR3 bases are TGTGCCAGCACCAGAGCAGGGGCCGGGTACAATGAGCAGTTCTTC. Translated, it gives CASTRAGAGYNEQFF.